This T cell receptor beta chain appears in the sequencing data of a study of T cell repertoires in ileal Crohn's disease. Some clones are missing from TCRdb's copy, which holds only in-frame ones; the method was immunoSEQ multiplex PCR. Of approximately 7,500 clones in the sample, roughly 96% are singletons; the top ten hold approximately 0.2%. On this clone: Its target is unknown.

Germline V gene lookup returns CDR1 MGHRA and CDR2 YSYEKL. This CDR3 comprises 16 residues. V was clipped by 4 bases and J by 10 bases; unmatched bases: 15. Whole-study results and caveats: Clonal expansions were more frequent in active smokers than non-smokers at surgery. Every patient over 26.8% clonality showed endoscopic recurrence.

Source material: ileal tissue. The sequence derives from an adult with Crohn's disease. The chain recombines TRBV4-1 with TRBJ2-1, with 8 bases that match TRBD2. This CDR3 reads CASSPEGRGVTGEQFF. The CDR3 nucleotides read TGCGCCAGCAGCCCCGAAGGGCGGGGGGTGACCGGGGAGCAGTTCTTC.